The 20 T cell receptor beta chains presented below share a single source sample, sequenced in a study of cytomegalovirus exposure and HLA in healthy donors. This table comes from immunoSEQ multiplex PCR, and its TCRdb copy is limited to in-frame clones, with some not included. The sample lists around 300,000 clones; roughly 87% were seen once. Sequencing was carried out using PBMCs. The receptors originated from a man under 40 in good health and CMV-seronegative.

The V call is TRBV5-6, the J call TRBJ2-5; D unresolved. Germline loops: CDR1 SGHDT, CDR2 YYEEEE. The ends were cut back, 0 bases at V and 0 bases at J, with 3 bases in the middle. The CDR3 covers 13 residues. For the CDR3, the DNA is TGTGCCAGCAGCTTGGCATACCAAGAGACCCAGTACTTC. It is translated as CASSLAYQETQYF.

The CDR3 loop is CASSLGAYEQYF. The CDR3 bases are TGTGCCAGCAGCTTGGGGGCTTACGAGCAGTACTTC. The chain carries TRBV5-6 and TRBJ2-7; D is undetermined. The V end lost 0 bases, the J end lost 4 bases, and 5 bases lay between the germline ends. Germline CDR1 and CDR2: SGHDT and YYEEEE. The CDR3 consists of 12 residues. The entire variable domain, with the rest obtained from reference TRBV5-6 and TRBJ2-7, is as follows: DAGVTQSPTHLIKTRGQQVTLRCSPKSGHDTVSWYQQALGQGPQFIFQYYEEEERQRGNFPDRFSGHQFPNYSSELNVNALLLGDSALYLCASSLGAYEQYFGPGTRLTVT.

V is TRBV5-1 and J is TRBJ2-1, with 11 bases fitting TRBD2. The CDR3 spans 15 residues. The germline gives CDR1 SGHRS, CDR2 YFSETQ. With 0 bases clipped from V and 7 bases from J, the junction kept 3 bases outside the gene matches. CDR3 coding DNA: TGCGCCAGCAGCTTGGTTAGCGGGGGGGCGAATGAGCAGTTCTTC. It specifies CASSLVSGGANEQFF. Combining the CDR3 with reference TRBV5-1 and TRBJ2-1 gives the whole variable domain KAGVTQTPRYLIKTRGQQVTLSCSPISGHRSVSWYQQTPGQGLQFLFEYFSETQRNKGNFPGRFSGRQFSNSRSEMNVSTLELGDSALYLCASSLVSGGANEQFFGPGTRLTVL.

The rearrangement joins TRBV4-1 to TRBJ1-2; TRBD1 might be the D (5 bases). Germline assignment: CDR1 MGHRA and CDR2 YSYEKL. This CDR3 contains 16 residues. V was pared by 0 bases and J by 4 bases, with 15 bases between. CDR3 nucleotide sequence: TGCGCCAGCAGCCAAGATGTAGGCAGGGAGGGCTATGGCTACACCTTC. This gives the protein CASSQDVGREGYGYTF.

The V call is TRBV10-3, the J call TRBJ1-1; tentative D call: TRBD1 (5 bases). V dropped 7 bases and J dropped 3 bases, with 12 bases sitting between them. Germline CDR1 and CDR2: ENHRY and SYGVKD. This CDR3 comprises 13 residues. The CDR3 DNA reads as TGTGCCATCACCAGGGAGGGACACACTGAAGCTTTCTTT. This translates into CAITREGHTEAFF.

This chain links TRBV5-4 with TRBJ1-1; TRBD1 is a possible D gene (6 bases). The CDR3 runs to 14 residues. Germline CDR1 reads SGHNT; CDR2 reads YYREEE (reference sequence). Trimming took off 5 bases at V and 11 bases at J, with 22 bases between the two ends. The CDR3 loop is CASSQDSRSLEAFF. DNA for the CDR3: TGTGCCAGCAGTCAGGACAGCCGGTCTCTAGAGGCTTTCTTT. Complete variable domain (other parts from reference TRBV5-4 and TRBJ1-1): ETGVTQSPTHLIKTRGQQVTLRCSSQSGHNTVSWYQQALGQGPQFIFQYYREEENGRGNFPPRFSGLQFPNYSSELNVNALELDDSALYLCASSQDSRSLEAFFGQGTRLTVV.

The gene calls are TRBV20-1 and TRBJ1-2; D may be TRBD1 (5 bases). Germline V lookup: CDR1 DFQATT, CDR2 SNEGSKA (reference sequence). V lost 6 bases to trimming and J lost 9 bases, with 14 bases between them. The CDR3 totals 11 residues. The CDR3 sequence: CSAAGLLSYTF. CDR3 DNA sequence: TGCAGTGCAGCGGGACTCCTGAGCTACACCTTC.

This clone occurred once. CDR3: CASSMSSLYGYTF. The CDR3 DNA is TGTGCCAGTAGTATGAGCTCCCTCTATGGCTACACCTTC. This chain links TRBV27 with TRBJ1-2; D gene uncertain. CDR1 MNHEY and CDR2 SMNVEV come from the germline V gene (reference sequence). This CDR3 comprises 13 residues. Trimming left V 9 bases short and J 4 bases short, with 15 bases between.

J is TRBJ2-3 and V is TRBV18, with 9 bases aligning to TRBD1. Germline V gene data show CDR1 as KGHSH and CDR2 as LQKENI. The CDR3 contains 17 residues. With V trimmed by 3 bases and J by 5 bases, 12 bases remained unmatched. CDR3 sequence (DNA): TGTGCCAGCTCACCTCTTCCCCGGACAGGGGATGGAGATACGCAGTATTTT. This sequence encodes CASSPLPRTGDGDTQYF.

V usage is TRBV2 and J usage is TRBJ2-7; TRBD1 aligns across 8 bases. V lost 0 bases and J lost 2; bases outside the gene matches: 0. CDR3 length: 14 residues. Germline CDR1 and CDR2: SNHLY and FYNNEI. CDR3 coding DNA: TGTGCCAGCAGTGAAGCGACAGGGGCCTACGAGCAGTACTTC. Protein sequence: CASSEATGAYEQYF. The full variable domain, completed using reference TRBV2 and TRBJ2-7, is EPEVTQTPSHQVTQMGQEVILRCVPISNHLYFYWYRQILGQKVEFLVSFYNNEISEKSEIFDDQFSVERPDGSNFTLKIRSTKLEDSAMYFCASSEATGAYEQYFGPGTRLTVT.

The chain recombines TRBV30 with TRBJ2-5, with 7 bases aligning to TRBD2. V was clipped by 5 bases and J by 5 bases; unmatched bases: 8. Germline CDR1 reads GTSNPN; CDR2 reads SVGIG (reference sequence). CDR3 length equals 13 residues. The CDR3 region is CAWAPQGGETQYF. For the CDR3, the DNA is TGTGCCTGGGCCCCGCAGGGAGGGGAGACCCAGTACTTC.

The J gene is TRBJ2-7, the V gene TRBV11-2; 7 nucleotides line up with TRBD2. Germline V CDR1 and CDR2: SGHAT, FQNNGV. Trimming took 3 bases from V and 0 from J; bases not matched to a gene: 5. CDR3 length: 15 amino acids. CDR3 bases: TGTGCCAGCAGCTTCAGCGGGGTGAGCTCCTACGAGCAGTACTTC. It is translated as CASSFSGVSSYEQYF.

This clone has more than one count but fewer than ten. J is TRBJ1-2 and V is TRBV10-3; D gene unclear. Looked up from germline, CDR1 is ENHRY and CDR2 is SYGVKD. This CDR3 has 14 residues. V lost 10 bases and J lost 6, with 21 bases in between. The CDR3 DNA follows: TGTGCCACCAAGCAGGCCGGGGTTGTAGATGGCTACACCTTC. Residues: CATKQAGVVDGYTF.

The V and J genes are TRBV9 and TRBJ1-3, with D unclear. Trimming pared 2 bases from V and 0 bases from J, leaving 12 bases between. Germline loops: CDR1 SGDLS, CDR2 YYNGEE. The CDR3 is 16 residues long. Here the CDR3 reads CASSVGAFDSGNTIYF. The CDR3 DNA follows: TGTGCCAGCAGCGTGGGAGCCTTCGACTCTGGAAACACCATATATTTT. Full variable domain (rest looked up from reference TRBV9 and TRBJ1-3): DSGVTQTPKHLITATGQRVTLRCSPRSGDLSVYWYQQSLDQGLQFLIQYYNGEERAKGNILERFSAQQFPDLHSELNLSSLELGDSALYFCASSVGAFDSGNTIYFGEGSWLTVV.

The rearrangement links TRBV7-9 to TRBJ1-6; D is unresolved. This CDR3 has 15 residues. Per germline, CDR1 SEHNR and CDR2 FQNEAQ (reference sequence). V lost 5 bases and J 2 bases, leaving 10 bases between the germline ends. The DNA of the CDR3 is TGTGCCAGCAGCGCGGTGCAGCCCTATAATTCACCCCTCCACTTT. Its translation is CASSAVQPYNSPLHF.

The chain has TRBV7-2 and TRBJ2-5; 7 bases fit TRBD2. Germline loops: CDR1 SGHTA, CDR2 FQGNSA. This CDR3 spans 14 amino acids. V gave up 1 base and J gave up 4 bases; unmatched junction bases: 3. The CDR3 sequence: CASSLGAGPETQYF. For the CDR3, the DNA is TGTGCCAGCAGCTTAGGAGCGGGGCCAGAGACCCAGTACTTC.

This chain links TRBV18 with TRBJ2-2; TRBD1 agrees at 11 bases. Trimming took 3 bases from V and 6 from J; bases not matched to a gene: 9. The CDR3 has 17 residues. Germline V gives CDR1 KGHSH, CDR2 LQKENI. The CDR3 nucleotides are TGTGCCAGCTCACCCATCGGACAGGGGGCCTATGCCGGGGAGCTGTTTTTT. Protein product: CASSPIGQGAYAGELFF. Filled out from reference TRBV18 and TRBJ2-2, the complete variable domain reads NAGVMQNPRHLVRRRGQEARLRCSPMKGHSHVYWYRQLPEEGLKFMVYLQKENIIDESGMPKERFSAEFPKEGPSILRIQQVVRGDSAAYFCASSPIGQGAYAGELFFGEGSRLTVL.

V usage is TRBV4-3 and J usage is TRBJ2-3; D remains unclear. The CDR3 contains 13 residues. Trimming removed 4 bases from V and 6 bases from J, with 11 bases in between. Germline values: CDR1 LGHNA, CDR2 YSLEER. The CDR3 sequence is CASSLRSRDTQYF. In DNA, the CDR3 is TGCGCCAGCAGCCTTAGGAGTAGGGATACGCAGTATTTT.

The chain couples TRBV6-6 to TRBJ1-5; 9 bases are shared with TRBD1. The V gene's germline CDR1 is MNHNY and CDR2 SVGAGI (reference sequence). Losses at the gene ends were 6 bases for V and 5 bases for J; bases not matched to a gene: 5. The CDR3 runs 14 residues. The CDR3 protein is CASSAQGAYQPQHF. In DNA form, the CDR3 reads TGTGCCAGCAGCGCACAGGGGGCATATCAGCCCCAGCATTTT.

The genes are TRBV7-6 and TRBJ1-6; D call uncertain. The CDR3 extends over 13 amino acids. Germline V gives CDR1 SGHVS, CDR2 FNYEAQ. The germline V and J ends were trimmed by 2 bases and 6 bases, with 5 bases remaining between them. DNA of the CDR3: TGTGCCAGCAGCTTACAGTCTAATTCACCCCTCCACTTT. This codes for CASSLQSNSPLHF.